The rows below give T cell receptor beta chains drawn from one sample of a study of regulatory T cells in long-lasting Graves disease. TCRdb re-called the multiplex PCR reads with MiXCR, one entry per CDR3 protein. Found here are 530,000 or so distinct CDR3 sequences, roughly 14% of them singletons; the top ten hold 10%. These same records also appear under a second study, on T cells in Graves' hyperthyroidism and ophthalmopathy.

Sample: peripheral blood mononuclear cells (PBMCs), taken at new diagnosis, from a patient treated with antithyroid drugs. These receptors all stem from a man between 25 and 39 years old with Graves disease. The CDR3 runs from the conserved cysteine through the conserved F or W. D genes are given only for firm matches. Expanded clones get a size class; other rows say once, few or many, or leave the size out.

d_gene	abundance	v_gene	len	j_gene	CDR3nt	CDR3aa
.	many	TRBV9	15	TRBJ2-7	TGTGCCAGCAGCAAAGGAGGGGCAGCGAACTACGAGCAGTACTTC	CASSKGGAANYEQYF
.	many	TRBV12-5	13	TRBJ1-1	TGTGCTAGTGGCGGGACCGGGAACACTGAAGCTTTCTTT	CASGGTGNTEAFF
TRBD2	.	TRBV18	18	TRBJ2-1	TGTGCCAGCTCAACTTCGGGGCTAGCGGGAGTCGAGGGCAATGAGCAGTTCTTC	CASSTSGLAGVEGNEQFF
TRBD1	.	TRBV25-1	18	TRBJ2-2	TGTGCCAGCAGTGAAGGTAGAGGGCAGGGGGCGCTCACCGGGGAGCTGTTTTTT	CASSEGRGQGALTGELFF
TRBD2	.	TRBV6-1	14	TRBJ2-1	TGTGCCAGCAGTGAAGCGCGTTCGGGAGGGGAGCAGTTCTTC	CASSEARSGGEQFF
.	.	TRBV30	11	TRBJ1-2	TGTGCCTGGAGTGTCGGGTTAGACTACACCTTC	CAWSVGLDYTF
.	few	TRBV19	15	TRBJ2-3	TGTGCCAGTAGTAAGGGCGGAAACTTGGGAGATACGCAGTATTTT	CASSKGGNLGDTQYF
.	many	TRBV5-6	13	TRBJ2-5	TGTGCCAGCCGCCTAGGGACTTGGGAGACCCAGTACTTC	CASRLGTWETQYF
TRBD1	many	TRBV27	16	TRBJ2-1	TGTGCCAGCAGTTGGTCAGGGGGCCCCTCCTACAATGAGCAGTTCTTC	CASSWSGGPSYNEQFF
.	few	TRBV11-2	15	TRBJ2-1	TGTGCCAGCAGCTTAGTGGGGGGACCTCTCAATGGGCAGTTCTTC	CASSLVGGPLNGQFF
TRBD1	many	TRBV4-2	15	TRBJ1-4	TGTGCCAGCAGCGGTGGGACAGCCACTAATGAAAAACTGTTTTTT	CASSGGTATNEKLFF
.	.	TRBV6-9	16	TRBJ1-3	TGTGCCAGCAGTTCCCAAACCTCGGCAACTGGAAACACCATATATTTT	CASSSQTSATGNTIYF
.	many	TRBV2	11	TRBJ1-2	TGTGCCAGTGTGGCAATGTATGGCTACACCTTC	CASVAMYGYTF
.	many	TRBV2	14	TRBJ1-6	TGTGCCAGCGACATGGACGGCGGCTATTCACCCCTCCACTTT	CASDMDGGYSPLHF
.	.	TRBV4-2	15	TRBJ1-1	TGTGCCAGCAGCCAAGTTTCTAGGGATAGCACTGAAGCTTTCTTT	CASSQVSRDSTEAFF
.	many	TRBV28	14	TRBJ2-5	TGTGCCAGCAGTTCAGGGTCCTCCCAAGAGACCCAGTACTTC	CASSSGSSQETQYF
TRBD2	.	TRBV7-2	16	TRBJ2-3	TGCGCCAGCAGCCAAGTTACGCGCGGGAGGCCAGATACGCAGTATTTT	CASSQVTRGRPDTQYF
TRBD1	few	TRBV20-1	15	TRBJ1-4	TGCAGTGTCCCGACAGCCGGGACAGGGGGGGGAAGGCGGTTTTTT	CSVPTAGTGGGRRFF
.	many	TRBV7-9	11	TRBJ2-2	TGTGCCAGCAGTTTATCCGGGGAGCTGTTTTTT	CASSLSGELFF
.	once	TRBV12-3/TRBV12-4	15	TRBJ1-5	.	CASSFGRGSGQPPHF
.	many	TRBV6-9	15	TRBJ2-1	TGTGCCAGCAGTTTCTCCGGGACGTATTACAATGAGCAGTTCTTC	CASSFSGTYYNEQFF
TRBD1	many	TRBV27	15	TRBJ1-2	TGTGCCAGCAGTTCCCGTAGACAGGGGAGCTATGGCTACACCTTC	CASSSRRQGSYGYTF
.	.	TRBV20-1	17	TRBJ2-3	TGCAGTGCTAGTTGGTGGTCGGGGAGGAAGAGCACAGATACGCAGTATTTT	CSASWWSGRKSTDTQYF
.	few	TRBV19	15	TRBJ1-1	TGTGCCAGTAGTGGTCGTACCAGAATGAACACTGAAGCTTTCTTT	CASSGRTRMNTEAFF
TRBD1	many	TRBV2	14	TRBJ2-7	TGTGCCAGCAGTGAAGAGTCGGCAGGGGGCGAGCAGTACTTC	CASSEESAGGEQYF
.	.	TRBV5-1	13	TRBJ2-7	TGCGCCAGCAGCTTAGCGGGCCTTTCGGAGCAGTACTTC	CASSLAGLSEQYF
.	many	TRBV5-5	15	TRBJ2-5	TGTGCCAGCAGACCCAACGGTGGTGGCCAAGAGACCCAGTACTTC	CASRPNGGGQETQYF
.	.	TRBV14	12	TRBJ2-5	TGTGCCAGCAGCCAAGAGAGTGAGACCCAGTACTTC	CASSQESETQYF
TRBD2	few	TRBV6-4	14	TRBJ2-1	TGTGCCAGCAGTGCGGGACTAGCGGTCAATGAGCAGTTCTTC	CASSAGLAVNEQFF
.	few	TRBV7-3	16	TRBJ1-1	TGTGCCAGCAGCTTAGGTCCCGCGAACCCACCTATGAGGGCTTTCTTT	CASSLGPANPPMRAFF
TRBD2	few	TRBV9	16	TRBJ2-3	TGTGCCAGCAGCGACGGTCCCAGCGGGAGGGCCGGTGCGCAGTATTTT	CASSDGPSGRAGAQYF
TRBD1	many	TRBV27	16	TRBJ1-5	TGTGCCAGCAGTGCACGACAGGGGATTAGCAATCAGCCCCAGCATTTT	CASSARQGISNQPQHF
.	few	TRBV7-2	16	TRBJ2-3	TGTGCCAGCAGCTTCAGAGCGGCACCAAGCACAGATACGCAGTATTTT	CASSFRAAPSTDTQYF
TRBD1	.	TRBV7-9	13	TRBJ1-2	TGTGCCAGCAGCTCACGGACAGGTCCTTATTACACCTTC	CASSSRTGPYYTF
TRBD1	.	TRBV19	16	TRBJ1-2	TGTGCCAGTAGTATGGCAGGCAGGGGGTCATCTGATGGCTACACCTTC	CASSMAGRGSSDGYTF
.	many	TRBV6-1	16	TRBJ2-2	TGTGCCAGCAGTGAACTTCGCGGGGAAAACACCGGGGAGCTGTTTTTT	CASSELRGENTGELFF
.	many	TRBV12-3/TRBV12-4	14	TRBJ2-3	TGTGCCAGCACCCTGAATAGGGGCACAGATACGCAGTATTTT	CASTLNRGTDTQYF
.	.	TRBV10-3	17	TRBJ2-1	TGTGCCATCAGTGAGTCAAGGGCCCACCTTCTTTACAATGAGCAGTTCTTC	CAISESRAHLLYNEQFF
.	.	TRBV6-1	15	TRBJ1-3	TGTGCCAGCAGTGAAGCGCGGGGGGGTGGAAACACCATATATTTT	CASSEARGGGNTIYF
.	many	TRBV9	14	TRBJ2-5	TGTGCCAGCAACCCAGCTGGAGGAGGAGAGACCCAGTACTTC	CASNPAGGGETQYF
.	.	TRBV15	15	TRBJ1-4	TGTGCCACCAGCAGAGAATATCCAACTAATGAAAAACTGTTTTTT	CATSREYPTNEKLFF
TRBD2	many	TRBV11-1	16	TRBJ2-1	TGTGCCAGCAGCTTAGTCCAAGCGGGAGGGAACGGTGAGCAGTTCTTC	CASSLVQAGGNGEQFF
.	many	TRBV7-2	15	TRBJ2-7	TGTGCCACTACGGGGTCCCCGGCGAAAACCTACGAGCAGTACTTC	CATTGSPAKTYEQYF